These 2 T cell receptor beta chains were all obtained from the same sample, sequenced in a study of cytomegalovirus exposure and HLA in healthy donors. 60 Vbeta and 13 Jbeta primers were used in PCR. Only in-frame clones appear in the TCRdb table, and some are missing; sequencing was by immunoSEQ multiplex PCR. The sample lists 100,000 or so clones, roughly 83% occurring once. The specimen sequenced was PBMCs. These receptors came from a female donor in good health and CMV-seropositive.

J is TRBJ1-2 and V is TRBV18; the match to TRBD1 covers 7 bases. V was pared by 3 bases and J by 4 bases, with 2 bases of the junction left unmatched. The CDR3 length is 13 residues. Germline CDR1 and CDR2: KGHSH and LQKENI. The CDR3, as DNA: TGTGCCAGCTCACCGGCAGGGGGCTATGGCTACACCTTC. This translates into CASSPAGGYGYTF.

This clone was detected only a few times. V usage is TRBV5-1 and J usage is TRBJ1-1, with TRBD1 identical over 12 bases. Unmatched junction bases numbered 20, after V lost 4 bases and J lost 4 bases. CDR1 SGHRS and CDR2 YFSETQ come from the germline V gene. The CDR3 has 20 amino acids. The CDR3 protein is CASSLSGTGGFIGGGTEAFF. CDR3 in DNA: TGCGCCAGCAGCCTATCCGGGACAGGGGGCTTTATCGGAGGGGGCACTGAAGCTTTCTTT.